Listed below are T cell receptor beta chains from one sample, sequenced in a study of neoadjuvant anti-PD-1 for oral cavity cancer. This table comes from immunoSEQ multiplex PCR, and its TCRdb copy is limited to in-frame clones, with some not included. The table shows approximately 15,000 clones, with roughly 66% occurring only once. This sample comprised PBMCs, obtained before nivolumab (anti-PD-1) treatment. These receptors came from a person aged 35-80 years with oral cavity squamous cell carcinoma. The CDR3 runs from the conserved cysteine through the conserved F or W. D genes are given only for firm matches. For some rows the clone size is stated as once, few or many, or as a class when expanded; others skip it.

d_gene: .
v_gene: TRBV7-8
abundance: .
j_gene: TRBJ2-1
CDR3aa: CASSLDGASYNEQFF
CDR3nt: TGTGCCAGCAGCTTAGACGGGGCATCCTACAATGAGCAGTTCTTC

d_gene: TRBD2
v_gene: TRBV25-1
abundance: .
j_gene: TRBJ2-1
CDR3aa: CASSPIAGGSSYNEQFF
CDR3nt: TGTGCCAGCAGTCCTATAGCGGGAGGGAGCTCCTACAATGAGCAGTTCTTC

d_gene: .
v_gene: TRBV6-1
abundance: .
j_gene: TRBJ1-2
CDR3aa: CASKRQLAYGYTF
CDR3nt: TGTGCCAGCAAACGGCAGTTGGCTTATGGCTACACCTTC

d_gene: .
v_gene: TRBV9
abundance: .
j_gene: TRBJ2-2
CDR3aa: CASSLSRGTGELFF
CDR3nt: TGTGCCAGCAGTTTAAGTCGGGGCACCGGGGAGCTGTTTTTT

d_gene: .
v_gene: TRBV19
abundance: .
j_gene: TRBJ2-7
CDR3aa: CASSIDSALLLYEQYF
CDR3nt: TGTGCCAGTAGTATAGATTCCGCCCTCCTGCTGTACGAGCAGTACTTC

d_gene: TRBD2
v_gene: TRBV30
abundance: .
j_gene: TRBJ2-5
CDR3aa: CAWSEGTSGGGGTQYF
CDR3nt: TGTGCCTGGAGTGAAGGGACTAGCGGAGGGGGGGGGACCCAGTACTTC

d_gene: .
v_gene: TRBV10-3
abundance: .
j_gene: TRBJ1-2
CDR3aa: CAISESVIYGYTF
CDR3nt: TGTGCCATCAGTGAGTCCGTCATCTATGGCTACACCTTC

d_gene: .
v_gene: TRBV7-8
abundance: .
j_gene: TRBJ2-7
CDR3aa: CASSLDLNSYEQYF
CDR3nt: TGTGCCAGCAGCTTAGACCTCAATTCCTACGAGCAGTACTTC

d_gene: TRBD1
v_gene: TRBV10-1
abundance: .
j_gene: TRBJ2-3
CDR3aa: CASSRGQGPTDTQYF
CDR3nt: TGCGCCAGCAGCCGAGGACAGGGGCCGACAGATACGCAGTATTTT

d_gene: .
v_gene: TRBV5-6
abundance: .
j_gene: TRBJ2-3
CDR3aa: CASSLNGNTDTQYF
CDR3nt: TGTGCCAGCAGCTTGAACGGTAACACAGATACGCAGTATTTT

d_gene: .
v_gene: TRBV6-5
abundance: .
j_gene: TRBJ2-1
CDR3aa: CASSYSLIFDEQFF
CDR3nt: TGTGCCAGCAGTTACTCCCTAATATTCGATGAGCAGTTCTTC

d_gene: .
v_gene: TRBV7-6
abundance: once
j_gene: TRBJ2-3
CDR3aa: CASSLSLGTDTQYF
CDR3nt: TGTGCCAGCAGCTTAAGCCTAGGCACAGATACGCAGTATTTT

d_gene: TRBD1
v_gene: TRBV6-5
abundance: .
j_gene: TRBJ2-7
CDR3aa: CASSYVQGVYEQYF
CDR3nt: TGTGCCAGCAGTTACGTACAGGGGGTCTACGAGCAGTACTTC

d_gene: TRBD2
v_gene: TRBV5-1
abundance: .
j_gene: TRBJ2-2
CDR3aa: CASTLAGGPPGELFF
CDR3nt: TGCGCCAGCACCCTAGCGGGAGGGCCCCCCGGGGAGCTGTTTTTT

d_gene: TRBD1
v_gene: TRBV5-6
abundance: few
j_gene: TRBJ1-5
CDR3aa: CASSRQGRQPQHF
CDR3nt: TGTGCCAGCAGCCGACAGGGGAGGCAGCCCCAGCATTTT

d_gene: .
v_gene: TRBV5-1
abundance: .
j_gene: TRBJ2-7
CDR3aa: CASSPGTTYEQYF
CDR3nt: TGCGCCAGCAGCCCCGGGACAACCTACGAGCAGTACTTC

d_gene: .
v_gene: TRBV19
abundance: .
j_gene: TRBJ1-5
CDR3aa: CASSIGSPNQPQHF
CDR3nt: TGTGCCAGTAGTATTGGCAGCCCTAATCAGCCCCAGCATTTT

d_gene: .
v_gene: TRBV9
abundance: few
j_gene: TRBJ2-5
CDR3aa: CASSVEGSGRFEETQYF
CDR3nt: TGTGCCAGCAGCGTAGAGGGTAGCGGTCGTTTTGAAGAGACCCAGTACTTC

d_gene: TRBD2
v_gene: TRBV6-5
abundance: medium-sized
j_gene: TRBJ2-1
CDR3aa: CASSEVAGSYNEQFF
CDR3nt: TGTGCCAGCAGCGAGGTAGCGGGAAGCTACAATGAGCAGTTCTTC

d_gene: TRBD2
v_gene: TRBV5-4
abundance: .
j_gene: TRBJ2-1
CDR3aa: CASSWTSWNEQFF
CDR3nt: TGTGCCAGCAGTTGGACTAGTTGGAATGAGCAGTTCTTC

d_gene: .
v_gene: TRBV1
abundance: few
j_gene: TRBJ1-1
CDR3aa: CTSSQCTGRSTEAFF
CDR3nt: TGCACCAGCAGCCAGTGTACGGGGAGGAGCACTGAAGCTTTCTTT

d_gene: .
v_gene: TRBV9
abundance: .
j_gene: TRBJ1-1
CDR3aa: CASSPLVGGSTEAFF
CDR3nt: TGTGCCAGCAGCCCCCTGGTGGGTGGGAGCACTGAAGCTTTCTTT

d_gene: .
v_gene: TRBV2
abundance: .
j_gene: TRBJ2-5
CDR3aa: CASSEELQGQETQYF
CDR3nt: TGTGCCAGCAGTGAAGAGCTACAGGGCCAAGAGACCCAGTACTTC

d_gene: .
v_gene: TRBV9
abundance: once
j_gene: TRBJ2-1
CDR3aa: CASSVAGLNNEQFF
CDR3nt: TGTGCCAGCAGCGTAGCCGGCCTTAACAATGAGCAGTTCTTC

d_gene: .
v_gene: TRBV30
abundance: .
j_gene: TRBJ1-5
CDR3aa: CACGFGNQPQHF
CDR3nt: TGTGCCTGTGGTTTCGGCAATCAGCCCCAGCATTTT

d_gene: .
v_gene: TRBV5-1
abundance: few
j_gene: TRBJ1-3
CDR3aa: CASSLAGGSGNTIYF
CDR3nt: TGCGCCAGCAGCTTGGCCGGTGGCTCTGGAAACACCATATATTTT

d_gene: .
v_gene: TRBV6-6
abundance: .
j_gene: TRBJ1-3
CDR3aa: CASRTRHETIGNTIYF
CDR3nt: TGTGCCAGCAGGACCCGACATGAAACTATAGGAAACACCATATATTTT

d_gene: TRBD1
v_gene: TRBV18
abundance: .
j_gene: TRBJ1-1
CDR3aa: CASSPRGTGGGDTEAFF
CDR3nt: TGTGCCAGCTCACCACGGGGGACAGGCGGAGGGGACACTGAAGCTTTCTTT

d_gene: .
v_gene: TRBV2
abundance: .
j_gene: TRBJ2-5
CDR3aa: CASSEDGVRETQYF
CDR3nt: TGTGCCAGCAGTGAAGACGGGGTCCGGGAGACCCAGTACTTC

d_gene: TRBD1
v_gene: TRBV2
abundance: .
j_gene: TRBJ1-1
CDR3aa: CASTRQGNTEAFF
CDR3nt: TGTGCCAGCACCAGACAGGGGAACACTGAAGCTTTCTTT

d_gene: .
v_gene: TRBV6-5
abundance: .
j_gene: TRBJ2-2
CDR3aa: CASSPGNEGTGELFF
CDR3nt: TGTGCCAGCTCGCCTGGTAACGAGGGCACCGGGGAGCTGTTTTTT

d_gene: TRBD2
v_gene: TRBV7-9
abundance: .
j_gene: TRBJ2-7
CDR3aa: CATETSLPYEQYF
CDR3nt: TGTGCCACCGAGACTAGCCTCCCCTACGAGCAGTACTTC

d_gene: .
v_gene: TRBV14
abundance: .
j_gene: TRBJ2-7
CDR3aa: CASSRGQYPGEQYF
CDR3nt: TGTGCCAGCAGCCGAGGACAGTACCCAGGGGAGCAGTACTTC

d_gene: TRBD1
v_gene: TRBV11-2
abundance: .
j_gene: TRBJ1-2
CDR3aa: CASSYGTGFGYGYTF
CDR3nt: TGTGCCAGCAGCTACGGGACAGGCTTTGGATATGGCTACACCTTC

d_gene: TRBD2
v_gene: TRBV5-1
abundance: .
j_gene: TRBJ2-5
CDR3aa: CASSPGGGQEETQYF
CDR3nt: TGCGCCAGCAGCCCGGGGGGTGGGCAGGAAGAGACCCAGTACTTC

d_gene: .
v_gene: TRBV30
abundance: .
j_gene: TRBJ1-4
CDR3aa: CAWSARGGPNEKLFF
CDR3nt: TGTGCCTGGAGTGCCCGGGGGGGCCCTAATGAAAAACTGTTTTTT

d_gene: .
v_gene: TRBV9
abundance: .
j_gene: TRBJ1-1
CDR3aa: CASSVEAQRNTEAFF
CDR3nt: TGTGCCAGCAGCGTAGAAGCACAGAGGAACACTGAAGCTTTCTTT

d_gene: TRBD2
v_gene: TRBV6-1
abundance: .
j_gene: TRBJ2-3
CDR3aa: CASSGLAGGPDTQYF
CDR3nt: TGTGCCAGCAGTGGACTAGCGGGAGGGCCAGATACGCAGTATTTT

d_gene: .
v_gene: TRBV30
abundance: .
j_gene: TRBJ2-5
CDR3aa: CAWSTGTNSLQETQYF
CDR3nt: TGTGCCTGGAGTACGGGGACGAACTCATTACAAGAGACCCAGTACTTC

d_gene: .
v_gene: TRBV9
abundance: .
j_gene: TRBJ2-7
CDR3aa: CASSEDGAYEQYF
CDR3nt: TGTGCCAGCAGCGAAGACGGGGCCTACGAGCAGTACTTC

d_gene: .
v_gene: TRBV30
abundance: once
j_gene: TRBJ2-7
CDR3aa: CAWGHNAYEQYF
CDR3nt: TGTGCCTGGGGACATAACGCCTACGAGCAGTACTTC

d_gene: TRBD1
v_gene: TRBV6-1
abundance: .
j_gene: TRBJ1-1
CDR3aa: CASSSGGSSTEAFF
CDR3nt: TGTGCCAGCAGTTCAGGGGGCTCGAGCACTGAAGCTTTCTTT